These 14 T cell receptor gamma chains originate from one sample sequenced in a study of gamma-delta T cells after stem cell transplantation. TCRdb fed the RT-PCR reads to CATT. This table has about 2,100 gamma-chain clones, 6.6% appearing once. Material: gamma-delta T cells. These receptors were taken from a human donor. It is not recorded whose cells these are; they may come from a transplant donor.

Within the sample, this clone is medium-sized (0.01 to 0.1%). The chain joins TRGV4 to TRGJ1 or TRGJ2. V lost 0 bases, J lost 3 bases, and 5 bases stayed unmatched. Germline-derived CDR1 and CDR2 are EGSTGY and YDSYTSSV. This CDR3 contains 14 residues. CDR3 protein: CATWDGRAYYKKLF. The CDR3 bases are TGTGCCACCTGGGATGGGCGGGCTTATTATAAGAAACTCTTT.

This clone has only a few counts. A single base is all that separates this from a far larger clone, so a read error is likely. Other DNA sequences of this sample code for an identical CDR3. CDR3 amino acids: CALWEVRYKKLF. The CDR3 DNA reads TGTGCCTTGTGGGAGGTGCGGTATAAGAAACTATTT. No J gene call was made, and the V gene is TRGV9. The CDR3 totals 12 residues. CDR1 GITISATS and CDR2 ISYDGTV come from the germline V gene (reference sequence).

This clone was counted only a few times. This is likely an artifact of a read error, given a far larger clone one base away. Other DNA sequences in the same sample also yield this CDR3. This chain joins TRGV9 and TRGJP. V trimming: 2 bases; J trimming: 7 bases; junction bases outside the gene matches: 8. Germline loops: CDR1 GITISATS, CDR2 ISYDGTV (reference sequence). This CDR3 region has 17 residues. The CDR3 here is CALWEANVELGKKIKVF. The CDR3 bases are TGTGCCTTGTGGGAGGCGAACGTGGAGTTGGGCAAAAAAATCAAGGTATTT.

Note on this clone: The protein held in TCRdb is that of a much larger clone and does not match this DNA's translation at residue 9, likely because of a read error; the protein shown is translated from the DNA. The chain links TRGV9 to TRGJP. This CDR3 region has 17 residues. Per the germline V gene, CDR1 is GITISATS and CDR2 is ISYDGTV (reference sequence). The chain's CDR3 is CALWEVRQGLGKKIKVF. The CDR3 DNA reads as TGTGCCTTGTGGGAGGTCCGGCAAGGGTTGGGCAAAAAAATCAAGGTATTT.

By sample fraction, this clone is medium-sized. The genes are TRGV8 and TRGJP2. The germline gives CDR1 VENAVY, CDR2 YDSYNSRV. Trimming at V came to 2 bases and at J to 3 bases, leaving 6 bases not matched to a gene. CDR3 length: 15 residues. The CDR3 is CATWDIRGSDWIKTF. CDR3 in DNA: TGTGCCACCTGGGATATCCGGGGTAGTGATTGGATCAAGACGTTT.

This clone was detected ten times or more. The TCRdb protein comes from a much larger clone and disagrees with this DNA's translation at residue 9, likely due to a read error; the protein given here is derived from the DNA. Additional DNA sequences in this sample encode the identical CDR3. V is TRGV9 and J is TRGJ1 or TRGJ2. TCRdb is silent on the J gene; assignment here came from matching the DNA to germline. Germline CDR1 reads GITISATS; CDR2 reads ISYDGTV (reference sequence). The CDR3 has 15 residues. The V gene end was trimmed by 0 bases and the J gene end by 4 bases; junction bases not matched to a gene: 9. The CDR3, as DNA: TGTGCCTTGTGGGAGGTGGGGGGTAAGTATTATAAGAAACTCTTT. This codes for CALWEVGGKYYKKLF.

As concerns this clone: TCRdb has a much larger clone's protein, which differs at residue 6 from the translation of this DNA, likely because of a read error; what is shown is the protein translated from the DNA. The V call is TRGV8, the J call TRGJ1 or TRGJ2. Germline CDR1 VENAVY, CDR2 YDSYNSRV. This CDR3 is built from 14 residues. V dropped 2 bases and J dropped 3; count of bases not matched to a gene: 7. The CDR3 loop is CATWDKRSYYKKLF. CDR3 nucleotide sequence: TGTGCCACCTGGGATAAAAGGAGTTATTATAAGAAACTCTTT.

A remark on this clone: TCRdb lists the protein of a much larger clone for this DNA, which differs at residue 8, so this is likely a read error; the protein given here is translated from the DNA itself. The J gene is TRGJ1 or TRGJ2, the V gene TRGV9. The CDR3 has 13 amino acids. V dropped 3 bases and J dropped 6; count of bases not matched to a gene: 8. Germline-derived CDR1 and CDR2 are GITISATS and ISYDGTV (reference sequence). The CDR3 protein is CALWEPYCYKKLF. The CDR3 bases are TGTGCCTTGTGGGAGCCCTATTGTTATAAGAAACTCTTT.

Of note for this clone: A far larger clone is a single base away, which makes a read error likely. No J gene was named, though the V gene is TRGV8. CDR3 size: 10 residues. Per the germline V gene, CDR1 is VENAVY and CDR2 is YDSYNSRV. DNA of the CDR3: TGTGCCGCCTGGGATAGTTGCGGACTCTTT. Protein: CAAWDSCGLF.

This clone was counted between two and nine times. One end of the junction fails to match germline, which may point to a read error. The chain is built from TRGV9 and TRGJ1 or TRGJ2. Germline V lookup: CDR1 GITISATS, CDR2 ISYDGTV (reference sequence). The length of the CDR3 is 12 residues. CDR3 nucleotide sequence: TGTGCCTTGTGGGAGGCTTACTATAATAAACTCTTT. It yields the protein CALWEAYYNKLF.

This clone was counted at least ten times. This likely stems from a read error, as it lies one base from a far larger clone. This chain joins TRGV9 and TRGJ1 or TRGJ2. Germline V gene lookup returns CDR1 GITISATS and CDR2 ISYDGTV (reference sequence). The CDR3 is 11 amino acids. Written as DNA, the CDR3 is TGTGCCTTGTGGGAGGAATATAAGAAAATCTTT. Translation gives CALWEEYKKIF.

Note on this clone: This DNA's translation and the protein TCRdb lists, from a much larger clone, do not match at residue 11, likely due to a read error; the protein shown is translated from the DNA. The chain is built from TRGV9 and TRGJ1 or TRGJ2. This CDR3 is built from 13 residues. Germline V gene data show CDR1 as GITISATS and CDR2 as ISYDGTV (reference sequence). In DNA, the CDR3 is TGTGCCTTGTGGGAGCCCTATTATTATAAGAACCTCTTT. It encodes CALWEPYYYKNLF.

In this sample, this clone turned up a few times. The protein that TCRdb holds for this DNA derives from a much larger clone and differs from the translated DNA at residue 10, which likely indicates a read error; the protein shown here is translated from the DNA. The J gene is TRGJ1 or TRGJ2; the V gene was not called. This CDR3 is 13 amino acids long. As DNA, the CDR3 is TGTGCCTTGTGGGAGCCCTATTATTATACGAAACTCTTT. Protein product: CALWEPYYYTKLF.

In this sample, this clone is medium-sized. V and J are TRGV9 and TRGJ1 or TRGJ2. This CDR3 spans 11 amino acids. The V gene's germline CDR1 is GITISATS and CDR2 ISYDGTV (reference sequence). The junction had 1 base not matched to a gene; V was cut back by 5 bases and J by 3 bases. As DNA, the CDR3 is TGTGCCTTGTGGGCTTATTATAAGAAACTCTTT. Residues: CALWAYYKKLF.